This TCR beta chain stems from a study of blood T cell repertoires in COVID-19. Germline-derived CDR1 and CDR2 are SEHNR and FQNEAQ (reference sequence). This CDR3 spans 12 amino acids. Trimming stripped 6 bases from V and 5 bases from J, with 8 bases between. The table came from immunoSEQ multiplex PCR; TCRdb's copy has only in-frame clones and leaves some out. This sample yields some 270,000 clones, of which around 88% are seen a single time; 0.7% to 0.9% belongs to the top ten. The V and J genes are TRBV7-9 and TRBJ2-1; D gene unclear. The sequence was collected from a man younger than 45 with acute or convalescent COVID-19. The material sequenced was peripheral blood. The CDR3: CASRPENNEQFF. The DNA for the CDR3 is TGTGCCAGCAGACCGGAGAACAATGAGCAGTTCTTC.